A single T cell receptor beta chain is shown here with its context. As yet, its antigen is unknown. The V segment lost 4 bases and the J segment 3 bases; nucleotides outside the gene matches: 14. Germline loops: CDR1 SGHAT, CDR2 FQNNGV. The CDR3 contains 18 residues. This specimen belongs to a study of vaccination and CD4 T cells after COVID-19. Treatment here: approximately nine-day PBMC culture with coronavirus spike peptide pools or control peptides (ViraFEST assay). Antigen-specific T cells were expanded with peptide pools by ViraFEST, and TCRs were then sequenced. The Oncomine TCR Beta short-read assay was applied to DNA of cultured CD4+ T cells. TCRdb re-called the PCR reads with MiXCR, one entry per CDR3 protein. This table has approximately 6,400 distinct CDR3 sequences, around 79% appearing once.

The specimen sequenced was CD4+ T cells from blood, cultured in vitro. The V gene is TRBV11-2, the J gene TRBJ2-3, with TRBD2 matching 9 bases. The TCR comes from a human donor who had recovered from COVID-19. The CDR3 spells CASSSLVGASGKTDTQYF. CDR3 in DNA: TGTGCCAGCAGCTCCCTAGTAGGAGCTAGCGGGAAGACAGATACGCAGTATTTT.